This record covers a single T cell receptor (beta chain). V shed 1 base, J shed 3 bases, and the junction held 2 bases outside the gene matches. The CDR3 is 15 residues long. Germline-derived CDR1 and CDR2 are SEHNR and FQNEAQ (reference sequence). The data were obtained in a study of blood T cell repertoires in COVID-19. Across the study: Material from acute and convalescent COVID-19 was sourced from the United States, Italy and Spain.

Per the original methods: How many nucleated cells were present was estimated from reference gene primer amplification. Some clones are missing from TCRdb's copy, which holds only in-frame ones; the method was immunoSEQ multiplex PCR. The DNA was the basis for D and trimming; V, J and clone size are from that table. Of under 200,000 clones listed, 60% to 80% are singletons. This receptor was identified in a man aged 55 to 70 with active or convalescent COVID-19. Sequenced input: peripheral blood. This chain links TRBV7-9 with TRBJ1-4; 7 bases are a match to TRBD1. The DNA of the CDR3 is TGTGCCAGCAGCTTAGATCAGGGGGCTAATGAAAAACTGTTTTTT. It translates to CASSLDQGANEKLFF.